This T cell receptor (beta chain) was sequenced in a study of blood T cell repertoires in COVID-19. About the study: Donors in the United States, Italy and Spain gave samples during acute or convalescent COVID-19. Nucleic acid was either cDNA or gDNA, and it came from T cells, B-cell-depleted T cells, or PBMCs.

The assay was immunoSEQ multiplex PCR, and TCRdb's table has in-frame clones only and misses some. Seen here are more than 95,000 clones, around 70% observed once, and the top ten hold roughly 5.5%. The CDR3 extends over 12 amino acids. Trimming cost V 8 bases and J 9 bases; bases outside gene matches: 1. Germline CDR1 reads MNHNY; CDR2 reads SVGAGI (reference sequence). The chain is built from TRBV6-6 and TRBJ1-6, with 10 nucleotides matching TRBD1. Material: peripheral blood. This sequence originates from a man aged 60 to 69 with acute or convalescent COVID-19. CDR3 region: CASWDRGSPLHF. The CDR3 DNA follows: TGTGCCAGCTGGGACAGGGGTTCACCCCTCCACTTT.